The 24 T cell receptor beta chains below come from one sample, sequenced in a study of T cells after yellow fever vaccination. TCRdb re-called the 5' RACE reads through MiXCR, storing one row per CDR3 protein. The sample gives more than 450,000 distinct CDR3 sequences, 20% to 25% of which show up once; about a sixth is in the top ten. This specimen was PBMCs, taken roughly 23 days after the first yellow fever vaccination. These receptors all come from a man between 18 and 29 years old who received the YFV17D yellow fever vaccine.

In its sample, this clonotype was seen a few times. This sequence joins TRBV28 and TRBJ2-1, with 15 bases lining up with TRBD2. The CDR3 loop spans 18 amino acids. Germline V gives CDR1 MDHEN, CDR2 SYDVKM. V lost 5 bases and J lost 7; bases outside the gene matches: 12. The CDR3 sequence: CASSPNPWTSGGANEQFF. The DNA of the CDR3 is TGTGCCAGCAGTCCGAATCCCTGGACTAGCGGGGGGGCGAATGAGCAGTTCTTC.

Of note for this clonotype: A clone one base away is much larger, so this may be a read error. V gene TRBV7-2 combines with J gene TRBJ1-5; D is perhaps TRBD1 (5 bases). V lost 4 bases and J lost 7, with 8 bases in between. The CDR3 is made up of 12 amino acids. Germline-derived CDR1 and CDR2 are SGHTA and FQGNSA. The CDR3 DNA is TGTGCCAGCAGCTACCGGGACCAGCCCCAGCATTTT. Translated, it gives CASSYRDQPQHF.

This clonotype was detected a few times. The chain links TRBV19 to TRBJ2-1; 10 nucleotides line up with TRBD2. The trim removed 0 bases at V and 4 bases at J, leaving 3 bases unmatched. This CDR3 has 16 amino acids. Germline V CDR1 and CDR2: LNHDA, SQIVND (reference sequence). CDR3 nucleotides: TGTGCCAGTAGTATAGAGGGTAGCGGGGGGTACAATGAGCAGTTCTTC. Its translation: CASSIEGSGGYNEQFF.

This clonotype showed up just a few times. The genes are TRBV5-6 and TRBJ2-4, with TRBD2 as a possible D gene (6 bases). The CDR3 length is 15 residues. V lost 3 bases and J lost 5, with 15 bases in between. CDR1 is SGHDT, CDR2 YYEEEE, per germline. The chain's CDR3 is CASSYPLGGENIQYF. The CDR3 DNA reads TGTGCCAGCAGCTACCCTTTAGGAGGGGAAAACATTCAGTACTTC.

This chain links TRBV27 with TRBJ2-6; 7 bases agree with TRBD1. V lost 6 bases and J lost 4; bases outside the gene matches: 12. Looked up from germline, CDR1 is MNHEY and CDR2 is SMNVEV (reference sequence). The CDR3 extends over 17 amino acids. CDR3 nucleotides: TGTGCCAGCAGGGAACGACCACAGGGGTCGGGGGCCAACGTCCTGACTTTC. Translating it yields CASRERPQGSGANVLTF.

This clonotype has just a few counts. The chain is built from TRBV12-3 or TRBV12-4 and TRBJ2-5, with TRBD2 as a possible D gene (6 bases). V was trimmed by 7 bases and J by 7 bases, leaving 16 bases between them. The CDR3 spans 13 residues. The DNA for the CDR3 is TGTGCCAGCACCAGGCGAGCGCGGGGGACCCAGTACTTC. This sequence encodes CASTRRARGTQYF.

This sequence joins TRBV29-1 and TRBJ2-3, with D possibly matching TRBD2 (5 bases). Germline values: CDR1 SQVTM, CDR2 ANQGSEA. Trimming took off 2 bases at V and 0 bases at J, with 9 bases between the two ends. This CDR3 comprises 14 residues. In DNA, the CDR3 is TGCAGCGTTGAACTCCCGGGGAGCACAGATACGCAGTATTTT. Protein: CSVELPGSTDTQYF.

The chain joins TRBV27 to TRBJ1-2; D unresolved. The V gene's germline CDR1 is MNHEY and CDR2 SMNVEV (reference sequence). The CDR3 has 12 residues. Deletions cut 4 bases from V and 7 bases from J, with 10 bases between. CDR3 nucleotide sequence: TGTGCCAGCAGTTCGCCGAGTGGTGGCTACACCTTC. Amino acid sequence: CASSSPSGGYTF.

Of note for this clonotype: This may come from a read error, since a much larger clone is one base off. The gene calls are TRBV5-1 and TRBJ2-2; no reliable D call. This CDR3 region has 15 residues. Deletions cut 4 bases from V and 4 bases from J, with 14 bases between. Germline V gene data show CDR1 as SGHRS and CDR2 as YFSETQ. CDR3 amino acids: CASSPWHRVTGELFF. The CDR3 DNA reads TGCGCCAGCAGCCCTTGGCACCGAGTCACCGGGGAGCTGTTTTTT.

This rearrangement joins TRBV20-1 to TRBJ2-1, with 7 bases aligning to TRBD2. Trimming at V came to 0 bases and at J to 6 bases, leaving 8 bases not matched to a gene. The CDR3 extends over 15 amino acids. The germline V gene encodes CDR1 DFQATT and CDR2 SNEGSKA (reference sequence). CDR3 coding DNA: TGCAGTGCTAGAGACCCCTCTAGCGGAGGCAATGAGCAGTTCTTC. Translation gives CSARDPSSGGNEQFF.

The chain combines TRBV5-1 with TRBJ2-3; D perhaps matches TRBD2 (6 bases). The V gene lost 4 bases and the J gene lost 0 bases, with 12 bases spanning the gap. The germline CDR1 and CDR2 sequences are SGHRS and YFSETQ. The CDR3 sequence is 15 residues long. The CDR3 is CASSKRDFSTDTQYF. DNA of the CDR3: TGCGCCAGCAGCAAACGGGACTTTAGCACAGATACGCAGTATTTT.

This clonotype showed up just a few times. The V gene is TRBV18, the J gene TRBJ1-4; D is possibly TRBD1 (5 bases). Germline CDR1 reads KGHSH; CDR2 reads LQKENI. The CDR3 sequence is 14 residues long. Trimming took off 6 bases at V and 7 bases at J, with 15 bases between the two ends. The CDR3 bases are TGTGCCAGCTCGCCCGGGACCGCGACTGAAAAACTGTTTTTT. It translates to CASSPGTATEKLFF.

This clonotype was recorded at least ten times. A junction boundary mismatches the germline segment, possibly from a read error. The chain employs TRBV4-1 and TRBJ1-1; D remains unclear. CDR3 length: 14 residues. Germline CDR1 reads MGHRA; CDR2 reads YSYEKL. The CDR3 DNA reads TGTGCCAGCAGCCAAGGCTCGCTCAACACTGAAGCTTTCTTT. It codes for CASSQGSLNTEAFF.

CDR3 protein: CSAYSGTSNTEAFF. The CDR3 DNA sequence: TGCAGTGCGTACTCCGGGACATCGAACACTGAAGCTTTCTTT. The rearrangement links TRBV20-1 to TRBJ1-1; possible D gene TRBD1, 6 bases. Between the trimmed V and J ends, which lost 6 bases and 1 base, there was a span of 15 bases. This CDR3 has 14 residues. Germline lookup yields CDR1 DFQATT and CDR2 SNEGSKA (reference sequence).

V usage is TRBV9 and J usage is TRBJ2-1; 10 bases align to TRBD2. Germline V CDR1 and CDR2: SGDLS, YYNGEE. The CDR3 extends over 17 amino acids. Unmatched junction bases numbered 12, after V lost 1 base and J lost 8 bases. Written as DNA, the CDR3 is TGTGCCAGCAGCGTACGGTTCCAGCGGGGGGGTAGGGATGAGCAGTTCTTC. Protein product: CASSVRFQRGGRDEQFF.

This clonotype was seen once. The chain uses TRBV20-1 and TRBJ1-6, with 8 bases fitting TRBD1. The germline V gene encodes CDR1 DFQATT and CDR2 SNEGSKA (reference sequence). V was clipped by 6 bases and J by 0 bases; unmatched bases: 10. The CDR3 loop spans 17 amino acids. The CDR3 sequence is CSASRQGRSSYNSPLHF. The CDR3 region has the DNA TGCAGTGCCTCACGACAGGGGCGGAGCTCCTATAATTCACCCCTCCACTTT.

V is TRBV10-2 and J is TRBJ1-2; no firm D call. The V end lost 3 bases, the J end lost 1 base, and 15 bases lay between the germline ends. Germline lookup yields CDR1 WSHSY and CDR2 SAAADI. The CDR3 loop spans 16 amino acids. CDR3 nucleotides: TGCGCCAGCAGTGATCTGATAGGCCAGGATAACTATGGCTACACCTTC. Encoded protein: CASSDLIGQDNYGYTF.

CDR3 residues: CASRRITGRSGNTIYF. CDR3 DNA sequence: TGCGCCAGCAGACGTATTACAGGGCGCTCTGGAAACACCATATATTTT. The chain combines TRBV4-1 with TRBJ1-3; TRBD1 is a possible D gene (6 bases). Trimming shortened V by 6 bases and J by 0 bases, and 15 bases separated the two germline ends. Germline CDR1 is MGHRA and CDR2 is YSYEKL. CDR3 length equals 16 residues.

The genes are TRBV27 and TRBJ2-1; unclear D gene. Germline-derived CDR1 and CDR2 are MNHEY and SMNVEV (reference sequence). The CDR3 loop spans 15 amino acids. The ends were cut back, 7 bases at V and 7 bases at J, with 20 bases in the middle. The CDR3 DNA is TGTGCCAGCAACCCTTTGCCCCCGGGTAGGAATGAGCAGTTCTTC. This encodes CASNPLPPGRNEQFF.

A few counts support this clonotype. The J gene is TRBJ2-1, the V gene TRBV10-3; possibly TRBD2 for D (5 bases). The germline V gene has CDR1 ENHRY and CDR2 SYGVKD. Between the trimmed V and J ends, which lost 4 bases and 0 bases, there was a span of 16 bases. This CDR3 region has 17 residues. The CDR3 protein is CAISVTPSGSSYNEQFF. The CDR3 nucleotides read TGTGCCATCAGTGTAACCCCCAGCGGAAGCTCCTACAATGAGCAGTTCTTC.

V usage is TRBV20-1 and J usage is TRBJ1-5; 9 bases fit TRBD1. V dropped 6 bases and J dropped 1; count of bases not matched to a gene: 7. The germline V gene has CDR1 DFQATT and CDR2 SNEGSKA (reference sequence). The CDR3 loop spans 15 amino acids. DNA of the CDR3: TGCAGTGCCAGGGACAGGGAAAAAAGCAATCAGCCCCAGCATTTT. Protein product: CSARDREKSNQPQHF.

In nucleotides, the CDR3 is TGCGCCAGCAGCTTCTCCGGGACAGGGGGCCTTCCTAACTATGGCTACACCTTC. Its protein product is CASSFSGTGGLPNYGYTF. The rearrangement links TRBV5-1 to TRBJ1-2; 12 positions match TRBD1. There are 18 residues in the CDR3. V lost 2 bases, J lost 0 bases, and 8 bases stayed unmatched. Germline loops: CDR1 SGHRS, CDR2 YFSETQ.

In DNA, the CDR3 is TGTGCCACCAGCAGAGGCAAGGGGACTGAAGCTTTCTTT. Translating it yields CATSRGKGTEAFF. V gene TRBV15 combines with J gene TRBJ1-1, with a possible D match to TRBD1 (5 bases). V was shortened by 1 base and J by 5 bases, with 8 bases between the two germline ends. The germline V gene encodes CDR1 LNHNV and CDR2 YYDKDF (reference sequence). The CDR3 length is 13 residues.

The CDR3 nucleotides read TGCGCCAGCAGCCTGGGAGAGGGGGGGGAGTACTTC. This sequence encodes CASSLGEGGEYF. This chain joins TRBV5-1 and TRBJ2-7, with D perhaps matching TRBD2 (7 bases). Germline-derived CDR1 and CDR2 are SGHRS and YFSETQ. With 4 bases removed from V and 11 bases from J, the gap between germline ends came to 16 bases. This CDR3 spans 12 amino acids.